The 17 T cell receptor beta chains below come from one sample, sequenced in a study of CD8 T cells in ankylosing spondylitis. Regarding the study as a whole: A TCR beta motif made of roughly eight highly homologous variants seemed typical of ankylosing spondylitis blood.

MiXCR, run by TCRdb on the 5' RACE reads, gives a single entry per CDR3 protein. This table has roughly 440,000 distinct CDR3 sequences, under 20% appearing once. The antigens these receptors bind are not known. Sample: blood, either unsorted or a sorted T cell fraction (not recorded which). The source of these receptors is a male donor with ankylosing spondylitis.

This clonotype occurred a few times. This CDR3 reads CASTTRDRGRVSPLHF. DNA of the CDR3: TGTGCCAGCACCACCCGGGACAGGGGGCGCGTTTCACCCCTCCACTTT. The genes are TRBV12-3 or TRBV12-4 and TRBJ1-6, with 12 bases lining up with TRBD1. After removal of 7 bases from V and 9 bases from J, the junction contained 10 bases not matched to a gene. The CDR3 loop spans 16 amino acids.

CDR3 protein: CASSHSPATQYF. The CDR3 coding sequence is TGTGCCAGCAGCCACTCCCCCGCTACGCAGTATTTT. The gene calls are TRBV6-2 or TRBV6-3 and TRBJ2-3; D is ambiguous. The CDR3 runs 12 residues. V lost 6 bases, J lost 8 bases, and 12 bases lay in between. Germline lookup yields CDR1 MNHEY and CDR2 SVGEGT.

This clonotype was counted a few times. The chain joins TRBV12-3 or TRBV12-4 to TRBJ2-7, with a weak D call TRBD1 (6 bases). The CDR3 loop spans 15 amino acids. Deletions cut 0 bases from V and 6 bases from J, with 15 bases between. CDR3 DNA: TGTGCCAGCAGTTTAGCTCTGCCAGGGGCCCCCGAGCAGTACTTC. This codes for CASSLALPGAPEQYF.

The chain combines TRBV20-1 with TRBJ2-1; TRBD1 matches 8 bases. Germline CDR1 and CDR2: DFQATT and SNEGSKA (reference sequence). Trimming removed 7 bases from V and 7 bases from J; junction bases left unmatched: 9. CDR3 length: 13 residues. The CDR3 DNA is TGCAGTGTAGACCAGGGGGCTTTAAATGAGCAGTTCTTC. It specifies CSVDQGALNEQFF.

This clonotype appeared many times. This chain joins TRBV5-1 and TRBJ2-1; 10 nucleotides agree with TRBD2. This CDR3 is built from 17 residues. Germline CDR1 SGHRS, CDR2 YFSETQ. Trimming removed 0 bases from V and 3 bases from J; junction bases left unmatched: 6. The CDR3 coding sequence is TGCGCCAGCAGCTTGGTAGGGTCTAGCGGGAGCTACAATGAGCAGTTCTTC. Translation gives CASSLVGSSGSYNEQFF.

V usage is TRBV20-1 and J usage is TRBJ2-5, with TRBD2 identical over 15 bases. Germline-derived CDR1 and CDR2 are DFQATT and SNEGSKA (reference sequence). V gave up 1 base and J gave up 7 bases; unmatched junction bases: 1. The CDR3 runs 14 residues. The CDR3 spells CSARAGLAGGTQYF. The CDR3, as DNA: TGCAGTGCTAGAGCGGGACTAGCGGGGGGGACCCAGTACTTC.

The V call is TRBV3-1, the J call TRBJ2-5; 13 bases line up with TRBD2. Per the germline V gene, CDR1 is LGHDT and CDR2 is YNNKEL (reference sequence). CDR3 length equals 18 residues. V shed 3 bases and J 5 bases; nucleotides not matched to a gene: 12. DNA for the CDR3: TGTGCCAGCAGCCACGGACTAGCGGGAGAAGTAGAAGGCGAGACCCAGTACTTC. It codes for CASSHGLAGEVEGETQYF.

V is TRBV2 and J is TRBJ2-1; D perhaps matches TRBD1 (6 bases). V was trimmed by 7 bases and J by 8 bases, leaving 15 bases between them. This CDR3 is built from 13 residues. Germline V lookup: CDR1 SNHLY, CDR2 FYNNEI. The CDR3, as DNA: TGTGCCAGCACGCGAGGACAGTTCGATGAGCAGTTCTTC. This sequence encodes CASTRGQFDEQFF.

The V and J genes are TRBV15 and TRBJ2-1; 7 positions agree with TRBD2. The CDR3 sequence is 16 residues long. V lost 1 base to trimming and J lost 7 bases; unmatched junction nucleotides: 10. Per the germline V gene, CDR1 is LNHNV and CDR2 is YYDKDF (reference sequence). The CDR3 nucleotides are TGTGCCACCAGCAGAGCGCGGGGCAGCGGGAATAATGAGCAGTTCTTC. Translating gives CATSRARGSGNNEQFF.

This clonotype was picked up many times. The V gene is TRBV12-3 or TRBV12-4, the J gene TRBJ2-1, with D maybe TRBD1 (5 bases). The CDR3 has 14 amino acids. V lost 7 bases, J lost 0 bases, and 10 bases lay in between. The CDR3 nucleotides are TGTGCCAGCACCCTCACAGGCTCCTACAATGAGCAGTTCTTC. It is translated as CASTLTGSYNEQFF.

This clonotype has a handful of counts. This sequence joins TRBV12-3 or TRBV12-4 and TRBJ1-2; 9 bases are shared with TRBD1. V dropped 6 bases and J dropped 8; count of bases not matched to a gene: 4. This CDR3 comprises 12 residues. The CDR3 sequence: CASRFGQGGYTF. The CDR3 bases are TGTGCCAGCAGATTCGGACAGGGGGGCTACACCTTC.

The chain carries TRBV12-3 or TRBV12-4 and TRBJ1-2, with 7 bases identical to TRBD1. There are 16 residues in the CDR3. V trimming: 2 bases; J trimming: 4 bases; junction bases outside the gene matches: 10. The CDR3 region has the DNA TGTGCCAGCAGTTTAACGAGGGGGCCTCTAGGCTATGGCTACACCTTC. This codes for CASSLTRGPLGYGYTF.

This clonotype was counted at least ten times. The J gene is TRBJ2-7, the V gene TRBV20-1; D possibly corresponds to TRBD1 (7 bases). The ends were cut back, 5 bases at V and 10 bases at J, with 15 bases in the middle. Germline CDR1 and CDR2: DFQATT and SNEGSKA (reference sequence). This CDR3 spans 11 amino acids. The CDR3 nucleotides read TGCAGTGCTTCAGACAGGGAGGCACAGTACTTC. Its translation: CSASDREAQYF.

V usage is TRBV12-3 or TRBV12-4 and J usage is TRBJ2-1, with 9 bases that match TRBD2. The CDR3 length is 15 residues. V gave up 5 bases and J gave up 2 bases; unmatched junction bases: 4. CDR3: CASSSGRSPYNEQFF. Here the CDR3 DNA reads TGTGCCAGCAGTAGCGGGAGGTCGCCCTACAATGAGCAGTTCTTC.

The table lists this clonotype with a few counts. J is TRBJ2-1 and V is TRBV27; 8 nucleotides line up with TRBD2. The CDR3 totals 15 residues. With V trimmed by 7 bases and J by 0 bases, 5 bases remained unmatched. CDR1 and CDR2 (germline): MNHEY, SMNVEV (reference sequence). The CDR3 sequence: CASKNSGSSYNEQFF. CDR3 in DNA: TGTGCCAGCAAGAACAGCGGGAGCTCCTACAATGAGCAGTTCTTC.

This clonotype appeared a few times. The chain uses TRBV6-2 or TRBV6-3 and TRBJ2-1; 10 nucleotides align to TRBD2. The V segment lost 2 bases and the J segment 2 bases; nucleotides outside the gene matches: 6. The CDR3 has 17 amino acids. The germline gives CDR1 MNHEY, CDR2 SVGEGT. CDR3 sequence reads: CASSYLSSGSAYNEQFF. CDR3 sequence (DNA): TGTGCCAGCAGTTACCTTTCTAGCGGGAGTGCCTACAATGAGCAGTTCTTC.

This clonotype was observed a few times. The chain joins TRBV20-1 to TRBJ1-5; 8 bases match TRBD1. The CDR3 has 15 residues. The germline CDR1 and CDR2 sequences are DFQATT and SNEGSKA (reference sequence). Trimming took 3 bases from V and 6 from J; bases not matched to a gene: 10. CDR3 sequence reads: CSARAPGGGSQPQHF. The CDR3, as DNA: TGCAGTGCTAGGGCCCCAGGGGGCGGAAGTCAGCCCCAGCATTTT.